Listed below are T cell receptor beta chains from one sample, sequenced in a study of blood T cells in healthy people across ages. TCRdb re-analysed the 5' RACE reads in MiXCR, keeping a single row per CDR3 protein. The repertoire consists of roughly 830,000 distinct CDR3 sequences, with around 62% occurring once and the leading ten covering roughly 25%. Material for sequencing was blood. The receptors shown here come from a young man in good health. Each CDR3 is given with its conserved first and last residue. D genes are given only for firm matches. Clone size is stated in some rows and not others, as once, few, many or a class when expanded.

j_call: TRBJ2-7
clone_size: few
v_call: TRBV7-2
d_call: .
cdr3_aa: CASSPLGVETVPYEQYF
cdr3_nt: TGTGCCAGCAGCCCCTTGGGGGTCGAGACGGTACCCTACGAGCAGTACTTC

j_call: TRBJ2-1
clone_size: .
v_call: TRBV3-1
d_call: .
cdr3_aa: CASSRDWGPRSNNEQFF
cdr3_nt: TGTGCCAGCAGCCGCGACTGGGGACCCCGCTCGAACAATGAGCAGTTCTTC

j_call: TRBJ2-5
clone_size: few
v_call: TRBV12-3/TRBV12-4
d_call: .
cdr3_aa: CASSASGAKETQYF
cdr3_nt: TGTGCCAGCAGTGCATCCGGGGCGAAAGAGACCCAGTACTTC

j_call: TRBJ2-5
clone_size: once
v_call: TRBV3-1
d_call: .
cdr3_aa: CASRPRRGYQETQYF
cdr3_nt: TGTGCCAGCAGGCCAAGGAGGGGGTACCAAGAGACCCAGTACTTC

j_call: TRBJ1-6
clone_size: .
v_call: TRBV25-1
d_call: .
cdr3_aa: CASSLTGFGNSPLHF
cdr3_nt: TGTGCCAGCAGTTTAACAGGGTTTGGCAATTCACCCCTCCACTTT

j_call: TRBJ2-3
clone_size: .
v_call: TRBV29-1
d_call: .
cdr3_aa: CSVEIEGDTQYF
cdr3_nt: TGCAGCGTTGAAATAGAGGGTGATACGCAGTATTTT

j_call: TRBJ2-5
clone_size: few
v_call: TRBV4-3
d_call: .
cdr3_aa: CASSQEYFQTRETQYF
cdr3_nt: TGCGCCAGCAGCCAAGAATACTTCCAGACCAGAGAGACCCAGTACTTC

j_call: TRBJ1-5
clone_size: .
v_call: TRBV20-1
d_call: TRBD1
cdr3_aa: CSARRQGEQPQHF
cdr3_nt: TGCAGTGCTAGGCGACAGGGTGAACAGCCCCAGCATTTT

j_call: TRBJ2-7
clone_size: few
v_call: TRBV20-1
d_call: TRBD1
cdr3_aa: CSARDRVYEQYF
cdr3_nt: TGCAGTGCACGGGACAGGGTTTACGAGCAGTACTTC

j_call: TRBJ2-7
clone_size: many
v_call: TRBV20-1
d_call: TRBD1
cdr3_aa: CSATTGGGYEQYF
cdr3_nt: TGCAGTGCTACTACAGGGGGTGGATACGAGCAGTACTTC

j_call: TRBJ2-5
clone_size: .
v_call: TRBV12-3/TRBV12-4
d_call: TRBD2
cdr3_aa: CASTGTSQETQYF
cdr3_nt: TGTGCCAGTACCGGGACTAGCCAAGAGACCCAGTACTTC

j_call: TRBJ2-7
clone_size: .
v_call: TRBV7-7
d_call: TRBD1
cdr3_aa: CASSRGLTGTYEQYF
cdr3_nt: TGTGCCAGCAGCAGGGGATTGACAGGGACCTACGAGCAGTACTTC

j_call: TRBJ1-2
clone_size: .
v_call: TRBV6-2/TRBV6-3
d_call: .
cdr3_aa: CASSYGSLYGYTF
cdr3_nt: TGTGCCAGCAGTTACGGCAGCCTCTATGGCTACACCTTC

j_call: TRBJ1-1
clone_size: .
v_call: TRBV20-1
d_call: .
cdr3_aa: CSALHAGGVTEAFF
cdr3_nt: TGCAGTGCTTTGCACGCCGGAGGTGTAACGGAAGCTTTCTTT

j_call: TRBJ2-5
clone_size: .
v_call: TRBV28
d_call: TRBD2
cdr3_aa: CASRTSGTTQTQYF
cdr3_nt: TGTGCCAGCAGGACTAGCGGGACTACACAGACCCAGTACTTC

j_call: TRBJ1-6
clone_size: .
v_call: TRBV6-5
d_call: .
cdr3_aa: CASSRTENSPLHF
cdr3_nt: TGTGCCAGCAGTAGGACAGAGAATTCACCCCTCCACTTT

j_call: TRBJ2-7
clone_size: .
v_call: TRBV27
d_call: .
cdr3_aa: CASRVGDVTYEQYF
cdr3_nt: TGTGCCAGCAGGGTAGGGGACGTAACCTACGAGCAGTACTTC

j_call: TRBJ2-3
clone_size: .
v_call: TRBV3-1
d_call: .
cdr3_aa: CASSQTGTTTDTQYF
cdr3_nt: TGTGCCAGCAGCCAAACGGGGACAACCACAGATACGCAGTATTTT

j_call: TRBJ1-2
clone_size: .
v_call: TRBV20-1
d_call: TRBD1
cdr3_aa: CSAQGQAGGYTF
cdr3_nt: TGCAGTGCACAGGGGCAAGCAGGCGGCTACACCTTC

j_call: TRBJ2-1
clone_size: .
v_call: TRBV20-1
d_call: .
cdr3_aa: CSARVWNEQFF
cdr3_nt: TGCAGTGCTAGAGTCTGGAATGAGCAGTTCTTC

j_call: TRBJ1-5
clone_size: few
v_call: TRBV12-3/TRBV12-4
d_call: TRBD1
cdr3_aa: CASRADRGEVQPQHF
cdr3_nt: TGTGCCAGCAGGGCGGACAGGGGAGAGGTTCAGCCCCAGCATTTT

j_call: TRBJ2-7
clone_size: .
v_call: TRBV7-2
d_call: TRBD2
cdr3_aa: CASSFALAGPYEQYF
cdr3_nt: TGTGCCAGCAGCTTCGCACTAGCGGGTCCCTACGAGCAGTACTTC

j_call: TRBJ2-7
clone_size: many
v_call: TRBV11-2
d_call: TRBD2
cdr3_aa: CASRGQGGSYEQYF
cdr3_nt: TGTGCCAGCAGAGGGCAGGGAGGGTCATACGAGCAGTACTTC

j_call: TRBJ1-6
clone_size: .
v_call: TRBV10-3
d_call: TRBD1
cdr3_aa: CAIRGQGEPPLHF
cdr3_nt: TGTGCCATCAGGGGACAGGGCGAGCCACCCCTCCACTTT

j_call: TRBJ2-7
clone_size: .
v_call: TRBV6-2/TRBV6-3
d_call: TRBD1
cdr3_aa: CASRTGLTYEQYF
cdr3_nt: TGTGCCAGCCGGACAGGCCTAACCTACGAGCAGTACTTC

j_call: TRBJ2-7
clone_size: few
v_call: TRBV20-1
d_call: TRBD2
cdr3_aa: CSASAGGGYEQYF
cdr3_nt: TGCAGTGCTTCGGCGGGGGGGGGGTACGAGCAGTACTTC

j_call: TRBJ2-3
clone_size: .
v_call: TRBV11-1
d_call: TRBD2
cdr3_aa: CASSHGTNTDTQYF
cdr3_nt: TGTGCCAGCAGCCACGGGACTAACACAGATACGCAGTATTTT

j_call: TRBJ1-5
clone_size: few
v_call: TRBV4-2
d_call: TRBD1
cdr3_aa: CASSRAQGNNQPQHF
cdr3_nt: TGTGCCAGCAGCCGAGCACAGGGGAACAATCAGCCCCAGCATTTT

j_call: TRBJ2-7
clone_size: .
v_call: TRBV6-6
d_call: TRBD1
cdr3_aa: CASTQDREVPNSYEQYF
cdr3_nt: TGTGCCAGCACCCAGGACAGGGAAGTTCCAAACTCCTACGAGCAGTACTTC

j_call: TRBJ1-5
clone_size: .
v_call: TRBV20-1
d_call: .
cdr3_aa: CSASVVGAYQPQHF
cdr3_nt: TGCAGTGCTAGTGTCGTCGGGGCGTATCAGCCCCAGCATTTT

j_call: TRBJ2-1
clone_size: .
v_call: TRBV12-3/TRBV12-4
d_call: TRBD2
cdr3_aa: CASRSSGGIEQFF
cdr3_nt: TGTGCCAGCAGGAGTAGCGGGGGTATTGAGCAGTTCTTC

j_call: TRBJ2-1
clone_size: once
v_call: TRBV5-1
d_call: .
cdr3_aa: CASSGEAAYNEQFF
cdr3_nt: TGCGCCAGCAGCGGGGAGGCGGCATACAATGAGCAGTTCTTC

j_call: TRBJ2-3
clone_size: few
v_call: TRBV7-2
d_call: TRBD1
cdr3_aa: CASSTDRGLGTDTQYF
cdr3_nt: TGTGCCAGCAGCACCGACAGGGGTCTTGGTACAGATACGCAGTATTTT

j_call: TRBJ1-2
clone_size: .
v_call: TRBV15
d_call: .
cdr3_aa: CATTQRTGNNYGYTF
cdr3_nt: TGTGCCACCACCCAACGCACTGGGAATAACTATGGCTACACCTTC

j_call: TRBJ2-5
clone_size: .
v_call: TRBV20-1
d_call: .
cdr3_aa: CSAREGWYQETQYF
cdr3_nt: TGCAGTGCTAGAGAAGGGTGGTACCAAGAGACCCAGTACTTC

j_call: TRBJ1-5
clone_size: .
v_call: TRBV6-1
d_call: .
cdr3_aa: CASSELWGNQPQHF
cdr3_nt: TGTGCCAGCAGTGAACTCTGGGGAAATCAGCCCCAGCATTTT

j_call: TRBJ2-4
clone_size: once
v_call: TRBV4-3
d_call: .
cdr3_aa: CASSPHGAGEGVNIQYF
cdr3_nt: TGCGCCAGCAGCCCCCACGGGGCAGGGGAGGGGGTGAACATTCAGTACTTC

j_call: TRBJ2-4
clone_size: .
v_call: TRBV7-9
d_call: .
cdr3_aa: CASSTRQKNIQYF
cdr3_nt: TGTGCCAGCAGCACCCGACAGAAAAACATTCAGTACTTC

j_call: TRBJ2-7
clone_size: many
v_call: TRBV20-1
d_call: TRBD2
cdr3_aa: CSAPPGTSGYEQYF
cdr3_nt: TGCAGTGCCCCACCCGGGACTAGCGGTTACGAGCAGTACTTC

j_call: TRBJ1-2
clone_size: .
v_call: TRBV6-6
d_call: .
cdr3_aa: CASSYSPGANYGYTF
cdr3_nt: TGTGCCAGCAGTTACTCTCCCGGAGCTAACTATGGCTACACCTTC

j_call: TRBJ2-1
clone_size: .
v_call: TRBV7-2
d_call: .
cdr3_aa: CASSLQSTQFF
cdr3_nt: TGTGCCAGCAGCCTCCAATCGACCCAGTTCTTC

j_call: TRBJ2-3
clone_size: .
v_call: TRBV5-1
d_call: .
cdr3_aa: CASSLAPGGDTQYF
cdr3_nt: TGCGCCAGCAGCTTGGCACCCGGAGGGGATACGCAGTATTTT

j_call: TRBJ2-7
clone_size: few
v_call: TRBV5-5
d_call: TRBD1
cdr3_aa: CASDWTGWAYEQYF
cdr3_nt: TGTGCCAGCGACTGGACAGGGTGGGCCTACGAGCAGTACTTC

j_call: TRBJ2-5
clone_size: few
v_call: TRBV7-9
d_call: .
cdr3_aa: CASSPGYGETQYF
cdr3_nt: TGTGCCAGCAGCCCAGGGTACGGGGAGACCCAGTACTTC

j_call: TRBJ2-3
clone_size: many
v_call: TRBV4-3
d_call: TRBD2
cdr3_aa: CASSQGLAGTDTQYF
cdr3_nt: TGCGCCAGCAGCCAAGGACTAGCAGGCACAGATACGCAGTATTTT

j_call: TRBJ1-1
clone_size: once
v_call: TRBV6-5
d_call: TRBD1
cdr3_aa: CASTTTGAPNTEAFF
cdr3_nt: TGTGCCAGCACTACTACAGGGGCCCCGAACACTGAAGCTTTCTTT

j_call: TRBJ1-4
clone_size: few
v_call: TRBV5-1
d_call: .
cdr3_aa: CASSLDGISIWATNEKLFF
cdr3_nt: TGCGCCAGCAGCTTGGATGGGATCAGCATTTGGGCAACTAATGAAAAACTGTTTTTT

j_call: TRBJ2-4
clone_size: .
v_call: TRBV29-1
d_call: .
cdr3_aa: CSVDQEAKNIQYF
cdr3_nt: TGCAGCGTTGATCAGGAGGCCAAAAACATTCAGTACTTC

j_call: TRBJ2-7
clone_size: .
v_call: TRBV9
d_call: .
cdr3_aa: CARSVGLDYERYF
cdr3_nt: TGTGCCCGCAGCGTAGGCCTGGACTACGAGCGGTACTTC

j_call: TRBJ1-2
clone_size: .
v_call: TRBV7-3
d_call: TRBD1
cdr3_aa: CASSPTPGQGNLGYTF
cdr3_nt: TGTGCCAGCAGCCCAACCCCGGGACAGGGGAATTTGGGCTACACCTTC

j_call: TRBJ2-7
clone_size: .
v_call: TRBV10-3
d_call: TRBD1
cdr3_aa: CAISEGGQGRNEQYF
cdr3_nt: TGTGCCATCAGTGAGGGGGGACAGGGCAGGAACGAGCAGTACTTC

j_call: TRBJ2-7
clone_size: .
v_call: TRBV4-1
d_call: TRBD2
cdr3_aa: CASSQIPASGGTYEQYF
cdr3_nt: TGCGCCAGCAGCCAAATCCCTGCTAGCGGGGGGACCTACGAGCAGTACTTC